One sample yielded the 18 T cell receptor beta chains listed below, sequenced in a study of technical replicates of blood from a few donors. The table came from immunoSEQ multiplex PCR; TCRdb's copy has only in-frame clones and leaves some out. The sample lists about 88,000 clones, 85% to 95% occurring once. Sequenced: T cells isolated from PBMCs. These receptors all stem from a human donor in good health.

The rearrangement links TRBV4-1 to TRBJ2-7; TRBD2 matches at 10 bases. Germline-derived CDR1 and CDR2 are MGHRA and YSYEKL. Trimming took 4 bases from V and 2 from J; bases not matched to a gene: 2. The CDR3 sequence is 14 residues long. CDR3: CASSRTSGPYEQYF. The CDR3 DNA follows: TGCGCCAGCAGCCGGACTAGCGGACCCTACGAGCAGTACTTC.

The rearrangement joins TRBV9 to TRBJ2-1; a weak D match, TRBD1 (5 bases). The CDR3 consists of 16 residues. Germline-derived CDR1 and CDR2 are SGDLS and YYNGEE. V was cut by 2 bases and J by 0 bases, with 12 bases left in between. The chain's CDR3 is CASSVMGRSSYNEQFF. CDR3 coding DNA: TGTGCCAGCAGCGTTATGGGGCGGAGCTCCTACAATGAGCAGTTCTTC.

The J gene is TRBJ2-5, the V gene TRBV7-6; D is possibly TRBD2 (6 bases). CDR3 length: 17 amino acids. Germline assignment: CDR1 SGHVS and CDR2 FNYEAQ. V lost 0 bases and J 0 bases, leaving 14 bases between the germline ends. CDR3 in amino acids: CASSLAVGGPYQETQYF. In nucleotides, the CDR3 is TGTGCCAGCAGCTTAGCGGTCGGGGGACCGTACCAAGAGACCCAGTACTTC. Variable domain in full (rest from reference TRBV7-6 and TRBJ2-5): GAGVSQSPRYKVTKRGQDVALRCDPISGHVSLYWYRQALGQGPEFLTYFNYEAQQDKSGLPNDRFSAERPEGSISTLTIQRTEQRDSAMYRCASSLAVGGPYQETQYFGPGTRLLVL.

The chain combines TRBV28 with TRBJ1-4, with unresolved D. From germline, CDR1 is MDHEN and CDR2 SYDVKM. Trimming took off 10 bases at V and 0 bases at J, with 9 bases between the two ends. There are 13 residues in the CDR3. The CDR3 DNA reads TGTGCCACCGCGCCCCCAACTAATGAAAAACTGTTTTTT. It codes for CATAPPTNEKLFF.

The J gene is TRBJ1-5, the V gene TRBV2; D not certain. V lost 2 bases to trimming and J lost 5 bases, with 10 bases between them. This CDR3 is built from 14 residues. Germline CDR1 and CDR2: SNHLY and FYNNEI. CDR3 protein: CASSESAGDQPQHF. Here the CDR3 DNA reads TGTGCCAGCAGTGAATCAGCCGGGGATCAGCCCCAGCATTTT. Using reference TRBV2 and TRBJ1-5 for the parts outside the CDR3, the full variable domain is EPEVTQTPSHQVTQMGQEVILRCVPISNHLYFYWYRQILGQKVEFLVSFYNNEISEKSEIFDDQFSVERPDGSNFTLKIRSTKLEDSAMYFCASSESAGDQPQHFGDGTRLSIL.

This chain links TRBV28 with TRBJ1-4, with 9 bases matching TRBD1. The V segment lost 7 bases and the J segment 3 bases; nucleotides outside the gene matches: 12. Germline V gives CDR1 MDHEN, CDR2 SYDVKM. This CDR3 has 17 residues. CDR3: CASTRSGQGLSNEKLFF. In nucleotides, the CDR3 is TGTGCCAGCACCCGGAGTGGACAGGGGTTATCTAATGAAAAACTGTTTTTT.

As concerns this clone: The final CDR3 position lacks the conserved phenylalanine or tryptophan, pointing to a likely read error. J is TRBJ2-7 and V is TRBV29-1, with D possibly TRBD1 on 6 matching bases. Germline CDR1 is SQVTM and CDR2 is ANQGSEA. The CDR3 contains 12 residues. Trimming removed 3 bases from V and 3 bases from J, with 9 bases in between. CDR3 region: CSVDAGDYEQYL. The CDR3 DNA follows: TGCAGCGTTGACGCAGGGGACTACGAGCAGTACTTA.

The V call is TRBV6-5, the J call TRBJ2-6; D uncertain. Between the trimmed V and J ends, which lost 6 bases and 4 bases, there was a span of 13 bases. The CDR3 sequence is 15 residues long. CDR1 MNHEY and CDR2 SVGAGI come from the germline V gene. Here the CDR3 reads CASSEVLSGANVLTF. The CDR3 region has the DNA TGTGCCAGCAGCGAGGTTCTGTCCGGGGCCAACGTCCTGACTTTC.

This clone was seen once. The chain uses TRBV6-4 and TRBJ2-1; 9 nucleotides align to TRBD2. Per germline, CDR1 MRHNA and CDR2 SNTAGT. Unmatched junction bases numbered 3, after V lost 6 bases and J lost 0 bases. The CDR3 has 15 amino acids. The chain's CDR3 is CASSVSGSSYNEQFF. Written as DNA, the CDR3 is TGTGCCAGCAGCGTTAGCGGGAGCTCCTACAATGAGCAGTTCTTC.

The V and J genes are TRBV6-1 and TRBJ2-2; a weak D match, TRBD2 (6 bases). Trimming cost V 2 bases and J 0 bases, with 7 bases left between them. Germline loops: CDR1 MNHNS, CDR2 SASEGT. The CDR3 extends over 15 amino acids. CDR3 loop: CASSETGANTGELFF. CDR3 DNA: TGTGCCAGCAGTGAAACGGGGGCGAACACCGGGGAGCTGTTTTTT.

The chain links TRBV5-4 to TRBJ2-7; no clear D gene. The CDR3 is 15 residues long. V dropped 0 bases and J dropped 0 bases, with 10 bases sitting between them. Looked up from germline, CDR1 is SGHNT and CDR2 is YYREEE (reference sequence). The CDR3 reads CASSLDSYTSYEQYF. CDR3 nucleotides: TGTGCCAGCAGCTTGGACAGCTACACCTCCTACGAGCAGTACTTC. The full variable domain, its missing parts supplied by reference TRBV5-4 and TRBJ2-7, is ETGVTQSPTHLIKTRGQQVTLRCSSQSGHNTVSWYQQALGQGPQFIFQYYREEENGRGNFPPRFSGLQFPNYSSELNVNALELDDSALYLCASSLDSYTSYEQYFGPGTRLTVT.

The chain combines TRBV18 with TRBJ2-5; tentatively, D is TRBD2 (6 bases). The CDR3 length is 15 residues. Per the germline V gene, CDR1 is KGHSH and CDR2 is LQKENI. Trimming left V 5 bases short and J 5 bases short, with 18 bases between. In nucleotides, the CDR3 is TGTGCCAGCTCAGCGAGGGAGGCGTCGGAGGAGACCCAGTACTTC. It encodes CASSAREASEETQYF.

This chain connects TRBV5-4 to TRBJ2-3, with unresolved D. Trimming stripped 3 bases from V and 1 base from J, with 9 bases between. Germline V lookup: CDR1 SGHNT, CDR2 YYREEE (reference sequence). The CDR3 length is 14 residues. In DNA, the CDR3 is TGTGCCAGCAGCTCCCGTCGGGGCACAGATACGCAGTATTTT. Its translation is CASSSRRGTDTQYF.

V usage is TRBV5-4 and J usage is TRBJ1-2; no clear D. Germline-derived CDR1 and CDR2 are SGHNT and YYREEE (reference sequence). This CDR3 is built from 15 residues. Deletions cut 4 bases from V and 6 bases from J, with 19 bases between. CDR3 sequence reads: CASSQTTTETHGYTF. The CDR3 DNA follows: TGTGCCAGCAGCCAGACTACAACGGAGACCCATGGCTACACCTTC. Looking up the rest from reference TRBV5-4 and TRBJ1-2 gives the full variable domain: ETGVTQSPTHLIKTRGQQVTLRCSSQSGHNTVSWYQQALGQGPQFIFQYYREEENGRGNFPPRFSGLQFPNYSSELNVNALELDDSALYLCASSQTTTETHGYTFGSGTRLTVV.

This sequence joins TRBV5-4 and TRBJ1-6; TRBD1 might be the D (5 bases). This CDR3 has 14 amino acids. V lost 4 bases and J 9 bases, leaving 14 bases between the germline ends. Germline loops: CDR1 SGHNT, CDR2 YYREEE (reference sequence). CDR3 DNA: TGTGCCAGCAGCATCCAGGGCCCCGGTTCACCCCTCCACTTT. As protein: CASSIQGPGSPLHF. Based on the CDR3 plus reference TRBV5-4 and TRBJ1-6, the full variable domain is ETGVTQSPTHLIKTRGQQVTLRCSSQSGHNTVSWYQQALGQGPQFIFQYYREEENGRGNFPPRFSGLQFPNYSSELNVNALELDDSALYLCASSIQGPGSPLHFGNGTRLTVT.

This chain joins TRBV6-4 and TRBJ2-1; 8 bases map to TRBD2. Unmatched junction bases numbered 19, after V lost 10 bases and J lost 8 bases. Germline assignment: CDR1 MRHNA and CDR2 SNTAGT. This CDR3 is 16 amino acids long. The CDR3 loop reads CATSSSGIRFVDEQFF. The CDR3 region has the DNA TGTGCCACCTCGAGTAGCGGGATTAGGTTTGTCGATGAGCAGTTCTTC.

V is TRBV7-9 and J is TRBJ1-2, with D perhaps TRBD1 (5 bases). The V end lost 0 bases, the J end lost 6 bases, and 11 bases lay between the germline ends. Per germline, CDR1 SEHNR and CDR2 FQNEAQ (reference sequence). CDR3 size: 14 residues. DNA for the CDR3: TGTGCCAGCAGCTTAGCAGGGGAGGCGAATGGCTACACCTTC. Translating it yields CASSLAGEANGYTF.

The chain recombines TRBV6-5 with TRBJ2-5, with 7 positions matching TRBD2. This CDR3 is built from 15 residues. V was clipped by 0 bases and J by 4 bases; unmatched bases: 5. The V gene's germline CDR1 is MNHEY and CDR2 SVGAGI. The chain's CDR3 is CASSYSSGAGETQYF. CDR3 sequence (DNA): TGTGCCAGCAGTTACTCGAGCGGGGCGGGAGAGACCCAGTACTTC.